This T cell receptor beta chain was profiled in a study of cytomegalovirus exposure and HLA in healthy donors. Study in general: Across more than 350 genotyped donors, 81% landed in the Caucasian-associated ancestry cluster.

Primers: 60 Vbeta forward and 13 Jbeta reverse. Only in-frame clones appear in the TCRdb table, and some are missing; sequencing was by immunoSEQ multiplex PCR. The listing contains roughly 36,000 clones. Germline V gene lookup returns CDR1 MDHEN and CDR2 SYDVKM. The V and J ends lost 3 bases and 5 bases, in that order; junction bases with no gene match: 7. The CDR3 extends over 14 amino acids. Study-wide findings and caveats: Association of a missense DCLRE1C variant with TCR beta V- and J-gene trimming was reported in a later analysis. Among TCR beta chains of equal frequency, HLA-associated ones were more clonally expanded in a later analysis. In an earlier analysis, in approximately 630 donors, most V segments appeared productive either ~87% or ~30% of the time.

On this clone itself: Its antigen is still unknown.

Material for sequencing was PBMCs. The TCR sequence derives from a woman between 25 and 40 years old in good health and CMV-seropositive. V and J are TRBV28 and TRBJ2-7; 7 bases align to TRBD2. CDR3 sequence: CASSFWGGSNEQYF. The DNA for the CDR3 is TGTGCCAGCAGTTTCTGGGGGGGAAGCAACGAGCAGTACTTC.